This T cell receptor (beta chain) was sequenced during a study of T cells in Graves' hyperthyroidism and ophthalmopathy. In the case of this clonotype: Its specificity is not known.

Amplification of TCR beta CDR3 regions used RNA as the template. First-round RT-PCR of the TCR CDR3 relied on the HTBI primer set. TCRdb itself ran the multiplex PCR reads through MiXCR, one entry per CDR3 protein. The sample consists of approximately 620,000 distinct CDR3 sequences, around 15% of them appearing once. Whole-study results and caveats: Most thyroid clonotypes expanded above 0.001 appeared in blood too.

Germline CDR1 and CDR2: MDHEN and SYDVKM. V dropped 5 bases and J dropped 9; count of bases not matched to a gene: 15. The CDR3 loop spans 16 amino acids. The V gene is TRBV28, the J gene TRBJ2-1, with TRBD2 matching 8 bases. This receptor was taken from a woman aged 40-49 years with Graves' ophthalmopathy. The source material was blood. The CDR3 region is CASSPKHSGGGTEQFF. The CDR3 bases are TGTGCCAGCAGTCCCAAACATTCGGGAGGGGGGACTGAGCAGTTCTTC.